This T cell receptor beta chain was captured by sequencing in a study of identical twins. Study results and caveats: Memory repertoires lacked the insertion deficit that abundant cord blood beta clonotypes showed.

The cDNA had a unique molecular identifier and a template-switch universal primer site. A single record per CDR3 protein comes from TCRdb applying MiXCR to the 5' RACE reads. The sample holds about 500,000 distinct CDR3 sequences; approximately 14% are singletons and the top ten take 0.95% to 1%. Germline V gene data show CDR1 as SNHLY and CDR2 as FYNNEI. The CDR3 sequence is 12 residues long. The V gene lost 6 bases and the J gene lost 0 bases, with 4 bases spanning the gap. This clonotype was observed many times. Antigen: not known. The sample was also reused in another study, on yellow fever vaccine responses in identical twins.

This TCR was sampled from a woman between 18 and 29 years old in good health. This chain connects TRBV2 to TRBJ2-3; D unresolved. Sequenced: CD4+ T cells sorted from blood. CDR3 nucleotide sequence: TGTGCCAGCAGCGGTAGCACAGATACGCAGTATTTT. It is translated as CASSGSTDTQYF.